A single T cell receptor (beta chain) is shown here with its context. Profiling relied on immunoSEQ multiplex PCR, and the TCRdb table lists in-frame clones only, not all of them. The sample contains some 99,000 clones, around 96% of which appear only once. The germline V and J ends were trimmed by 2 bases and 5 bases, with 9 bases remaining between them. The CDR3 runs to 13 residues. Looked up from germline, CDR1 is MGHDK and CDR2 is SYGVNS. These data originate in a study of technical replicates of blood from several donors. The source is a human donor in good health. The rearrangement uses TRBV25-1 and TRBJ2-5, with D tentatively TRBD1 (6 bases). The sequenced material came from T cells isolated from PBMCs. This CDR3 is CASSEGGAETQYF. In DNA, the CDR3 is TGTGCCAGCAGTGAAGGGGGCGCGGAGACCCAGTACTTC.